These 2 T cell receptor beta chains were sequenced from one sample in a study of T cells in Graves' hyperthyroidism and ophthalmopathy. RNA transcripts were the template for amplifying TCR beta CDR3 regions. HTBI primers were the set used in a first-round RT-PCR of the TCR CDR3. TCRdb re-called the multiplex PCR reads with MiXCR, one entry per CDR3 protein. The data contain 150,000 or so distinct CDR3 sequences, approximately 9% of them seen just once; the ten biggest clones take up 22%. The material sequenced was blood. These receptors were collected from a woman aged 18-29 years with Graves' hyperthyroidism that later progressed to Graves' ophthalmopathy.

The chain combines TRBV18 with TRBJ2-3; 9 bases line up with TRBD2. The CDR3 sequence is 14 residues long. J lost 4 bases, V lost 4 bases, and 3 bases had no gene match. Germline V CDR1 and CDR2: KGHSH, LQKENI. The CDR3 here is CASSQSSGADTQYF. DNA of the CDR3: TGTGCCAGCTCACAGTCTAGCGGGGCAGATACGCAGTATTTT.

This clonotype was picked up many times. This chain joins TRBV7-8 and TRBJ1-4, with 7 positions matching TRBD1. J lost 4 bases, V lost 3 bases, and 5 bases had no gene match. The CDR3 has 15 residues. CDR1 and CDR2 (germline): SGHVS, FQNEAQ. The CDR3 loop reads CASSFTGTDNEKLFF. The CDR3 bases are TGTGCCAGCAGCTTCACCGGGACAGATAATGAAAAACTGTTTTTT. Variable domain in full (rest from reference TRBV7-8 and TRBJ1-4): GAGVSQSPRYKVAKRGQDVALRCDPISGHVSLFWYQQALGQGPEFLTYFQNEAQLDKSGLPSDRFFAERPEGSVSTLKIQRTQQEDSAVYLCASSFTGTDNEKLFFGSGTQLSVL.